This paragraph reports one T cell receptor (beta chain). CDR3 length: 17 residues. With 3 bases clipped from V and 7 bases from J, the junction kept 14 bases outside the gene matches. Germline V gene lookup returns CDR1 SGHRS and CDR2 YFSETQ. The sample belongs to a study of OX40 agonist ivuxolimab in advanced cancers. Here immunoSEQ multiplex PCR was the method, and the copy in TCRdb shows in-frame clones only, minus some. The repertoire consists of about 80,000 clones, with roughly 86% occurring once and the leading ten covering approximately 25%. Baseline was the first blood sampling point, followed by cycle 4 day 1 and cycle 7 day 1.

The gene calls are TRBV5-1 and TRBJ2-1; TRBD1 aligns across 9 bases. This sequence was found in an adult with an advanced solid tumor such as melanoma, head and neck, liver or kidney cancer. The material sequenced was CD4+ or CD8+ T cells sorted from blood, taken in a trial of the OX40 agonist ivuxolimab. The CDR3 loop is CASSWEQGAFSGNEQFF. Written as DNA, the CDR3 is TGCGCCAGCAGCTGGGAACAGGGGGCTTTTTCGGGTAATGAGCAGTTCTTC.